What follows are 16 T cell receptor beta chains derived from one specimen sequenced in a study of cytomegalovirus exposure and HLA in healthy donors (dated by TCRdb to the late 2010s). Libraries were prepared through the immunoSEQ multiplex PCR assay. For the multiplex PCR, a mixture combining 60 forward primers for TCR Vbeta segments and 13 reverse primers for TCR Jbeta segments was used. TCRdb provides this immuneACCESS table in a form limited to in-frame rearrangements. Some clones are lacking; in checked studies, under half of them reflect an unresolved V gene, and why the rest are absent is not known. This sample gives 180,000 or so clones in total; 80% of them show up just once. The ten largest clonotypes hold about 5% of the sample. Sequenced sample: PBMCs. Source of these receptors: a woman between 45 and 60 years old in good health and CMV-seropositive.

The chain links TRBV4-3 to TRBJ2-5; possibly TRBD1 for D (6 bases). Trimming shortened V by 3 bases and J by 1 base, and 12 bases separated the two germline ends. CDR1 LGHNA and CDR2 YSLEER come from the germline V gene. This CDR3 has 15 residues. The CDR3 DNA reads TGCGCCAGCAGCCATGCCTTAGGGGGCCAAGAGACCCAGTACTTC. Amino acid sequence: CASSHALGGQETQYF.

This chain links TRBV7-6 with TRBJ2-6; maybe TRBD1 (6 bases). Per the germline V gene, CDR1 is SGHVS and CDR2 is FNYEAQ. The V gene lost 4 bases and the J gene lost 12 bases, with 19 bases spanning the gap. The CDR3 loop spans 15 amino acids. The CDR3 region is CASSSPGAHRVVLTF. CDR3 bases: TGTGCCAGCAGCTCCCCAGGGGCCCACCGTGTCGTCCTGACTTTC.

The chain couples TRBV7-9 to TRBJ1-1, with a possible D match to TRBD1 (5 bases). Trimming shortened V by 7 bases and J by 5 bases, and 17 bases separated the two germline ends. CDR1 is SEHNR and CDR2 is FQNEAQ in the germline V gene (reference sequence). This CDR3 has 14 amino acids. The CDR3 sequence is CASTLGGVGTEAFF. In DNA, the CDR3 is TGTGCCAGCACCCTCGGGGGGGTCGGGACTGAAGCTTTCTTT.

The V gene is TRBV27, the J gene TRBJ2-5; weak D call: TRBD2 (5 bases). The CDR3 extends over 13 amino acids. V was clipped by 2 bases and J by 5 bases, with 9 bases between them. CDR1 is MNHEY, CDR2 SMNVEV, per germline (reference sequence). As DNA, the CDR3 is TGTGCCAGCAGTTTAGGCGGGTGGGAGACCCAGTACTTC. Amino acid sequence: CASSLGGWETQYF.

The rearrangement links TRBV11-2 to TRBJ2-7; D possibly corresponds to TRBD1 (6 bases). V was pared by 5 bases and J by 1 base, with 12 bases between. The CDR3 spans 14 residues. Germline V gene sequence: CDR1 SGHAT, CDR2 FQNNGV. The CDR3 DNA is TGTGCCAGCAGCCTGGACAGATTTTCCTACGAGCAGTACTTC. It specifies CASSLDRFSYEQYF.

The chain is built from TRBV5-1 and TRBJ1-6; maybe TRBD1 (5 bases). Deletions cut 0 bases from V and 7 bases from J, with 11 bases between. The germline V gene encodes CDR1 SGHRS and CDR2 YFSETQ. This CDR3 contains 15 residues. The DNA for the CDR3 is TGCGCCAGCAGCTTGGCAGGGCAGGGAAATTCACCCCTCCACTTT. It translates to CASSLAGQGNSPLHF.

The rearrangement links TRBV4-2 to TRBJ1-2; D uncertain. V shed 0 bases and J shed 4 bases, with 15 bases lying between them. Germline V lookup: CDR1 LGHNA, CDR2 YNFKEQ. The CDR3 covers 16 residues. The CDR3: CASSQDISDRGYGYTF. In nucleotides, the CDR3 is TGTGCCAGCAGCCAAGATATAAGTGACCGGGGCTATGGCTACACCTTC.

The V and J genes are TRBV30 and TRBJ2-5; possibly TRBD1 for D (6 bases). The germline CDR1 and CDR2 sequences are GTSNPN and SVGIG (reference sequence). The CDR3 extends over 14 amino acids. V lost 0 bases, J lost 3 bases, and 11 bases lay in between. The chain's CDR3 is CAWSVRGTKETQYF. In nucleotides, the CDR3 is TGTGCCTGGAGTGTAAGGGGGACAAAAGAGACCCAGTACTTC.

The genes are TRBV11-1 and TRBJ1-4; 7 bases agree with TRBD1. The CDR3 length is 14 residues. Germline values: CDR1 SGHAT, CDR2 FQDESV (reference sequence). V shed 3 bases, J shed 2 bases, and the junction held 0 bases outside the gene matches. CDR3 in DNA: TGTGCCAGCAGCTTGACAGGGACTAATGAAAAACTGTTTTTT. Protein product: CASSLTGTNEKLFF.

This chain links TRBV7-8 with TRBJ2-3; tentatively, D is TRBD2 (6 bases). Germline lookup yields CDR1 SGHVS and CDR2 FQNEAQ. Trimming removed 5 bases from V and 10 bases from J, with 13 bases in between. The CDR3 runs to 12 residues. The CDR3: CASSPGVRPQYF. Written as DNA, the CDR3 is TGTGCCAGCAGCCCGGGGGTTCGGCCGCAGTATTTT.

A few counts support this clone. The rearrangement uses TRBV6-1 and TRBJ2-1; 8 bases are a match to TRBD2. The CDR3 has 13 residues. The germline V gene encodes CDR1 MNHNS and CDR2 SASEGT. The V segment lost 10 bases and the J segment 4 bases; nucleotides outside the gene matches: 6. The CDR3 is CAIGGTRYNEQFF. DNA of the CDR3: TGTGCCATAGGCGGGACTAGGTACAATGAGCAGTTCTTC.

The chain is built from TRBV7-2 and TRBJ2-2; 13 bases are shared with TRBD2. There are 17 residues in the CDR3. The V segment lost 1 base and the J segment 4 bases; nucleotides outside the gene matches: 3. Germline V gene data show CDR1 as SGHTA and CDR2 as FQGNSA. The CDR3 sequence: CASSLGLAGGSTGELFF. Written as DNA, the CDR3 is TGTGCCAGCAGCTTAGGACTAGCGGGGGGTTCCACCGGGGAGCTGTTTTTT.

This chain connects TRBV9 to TRBJ2-2; TRBD2 agrees at 8 bases. Germline V CDR1 and CDR2: SGDLS, YYNGEE. Trimming at V came to 1 base and at J to 1 base, leaving 3 bases not matched to a gene. The CDR3 runs 16 residues. The CDR3: CASSVSGTRNTGELFF. The CDR3 region has the DNA TGTGCCAGCAGCGTATCCGGGACTAGGAACACCGGGGAGCTGTTTTTT. The full variable domain, completed using reference TRBV9 and TRBJ2-2, is DSGVTQTPKHLITATGQRVTLRCSPRSGDLSVYWYQQSLDQGLQFLIQYYNGEERAKGNILERFSAQQFPDLHSELNLSSLELGDSALYFCASSVSGTRNTGELFFGEGSRLTVL.

The rearrangement links TRBV6-5 to TRBJ2-7, with D perhaps TRBD1 (6 bases). This CDR3 has 12 amino acids. Trimming took 5 bases from V and 4 from J, leaving 9 bases between them. Germline-derived CDR1 and CDR2 are MNHEY and SVGAGI. The CDR3 nucleotides read TGTGCCAGCAGTAACAGGGTGTACGAGCAGTACTTC. Amino acid sequence: CASSNRVYEQYF.

The chain is built from TRBV28 and TRBJ1-1; 7 bases are shared with TRBD1. The germline V gene encodes CDR1 MDHEN and CDR2 SYDVKM. CDR3 length: 15 amino acids. J lost 4 bases, V lost 5 bases, and 10 bases had no gene match. Written as DNA, the CDR3 is TGTGCCAGCAGTCTCCGTCAGGCAGGGGGCACTGAAGCTTTCTTT. This encodes CASSLRQAGGTEAFF. Drawing the rest from reference TRBV28 and TRBJ1-1, the complete variable domain is DVKVTQSSRYLVKRTGEKVFLECVQDMDHENMFWYRQDPGLGLRLIYFSYDVKMKEKGDIPEGYSVSREKKERFSLILESASTNQTSMYLCASSLRQAGGTEAFFGQGTRLTVV.

The chain combines TRBV7-2 with TRBJ2-2; 7 bases line up with TRBD1. Per germline, CDR1 SGHTA and CDR2 FQGNSA. The V segment lost 5 bases and the J segment 6 bases; nucleotides outside the gene matches: 12. CDR3 length: 16 amino acids. The CDR3 protein is CASSAANRGLSGELFF. The CDR3 region has the DNA TGTGCCAGCAGCGCGGCGAACAGGGGTCTTTCCGGGGAGCTGTTTTTT.